One sample yielded the 30 T cell receptor beta chains listed below, sequenced in a study of OX40 agonist ivuxolimab in advanced cancers. Here immunoSEQ multiplex PCR was the method, and the copy in TCRdb shows in-frame clones only, minus some. The sample yields more than 60,000 clones, around 82% seen once. The sequenced sample was CD4+ or CD8+ T cells sorted from blood, obtained in a trial of the OX40 agonist ivuxolimab. Receptors were obtained from an adult with an advanced solid tumor such as melanoma, head and neck, liver or kidney cancer.

The rearrangement uses TRBV7-2 and TRBJ1-5; TRBD1 is a possible D gene (6 bases). V was shortened by 5 bases and J by 3 bases, with 11 bases between the two germline ends. The CDR3 loop spans 14 amino acids. Germline lookup yields CDR1 SGHTA and CDR2 FQGNSA. CDR3 in DNA: TGTGCCAGCAGCCCAACAGGGCTCAATCAGCCCCAGCATTTT. Amino acid sequence: CASSPTGLNQPQHF. Using reference TRBV7-2 and TRBJ1-5 for the parts outside the CDR3, the full variable domain is GAGVSQSPSNKVTEKGKDVELRCDPISGHTALYWYRQSLGQGLEFLIYFQGNSAPDKSGLPSDRFSAERTGGSVSTLTIQRTQQEDSAVYLCASSPTGLNQPQHFGDGTRLSIL.

The chain links TRBV6-5 to TRBJ1-1; tentatively, D is TRBD1 (6 bases). The germline CDR1 and CDR2 sequences are MNHEY and SVGAGI. Trimming removed 5 bases from V and 4 bases from J, with 11 bases in between. The CDR3 has 13 residues. The CDR3 is CASSRTGSTEAFF. The CDR3 bases are TGTGCCAGCAGTCGCACAGGGAGCACTGAAGCTTTCTTT.

The CDR3 loop reads CASSLAISGRGFQTEAFF. The CDR3 bases are TGTGCCAGCAGCTTAGCGATTTCCGGCAGGGGGTTTCAAACTGAAGCTTTCTTT. This chain uses TRBV7-9 with TRBJ1-1, with 7 bases identical to TRBD1. The CDR3 extends over 18 amino acids. V lost 0 bases and J lost 5; bases outside the gene matches: 15. The germline gives CDR1 SEHNR, CDR2 FQNEAQ (reference sequence).

The rearrangement links TRBV9 to TRBJ2-2, with 8 bases that match TRBD1. The germline gives CDR1 SGDLS, CDR2 YYNGEE. The CDR3 has 16 amino acids. V lost 4 bases to trimming and J lost 4 bases; unmatched junction nucleotides: 9. The CDR3 DNA reads as TGTGCCAGCAGCCCGCGACAGGGGTCCCCCACCGGGGAGCTGTTTTTT. This codes for CASSPRQGSPTGELFF.

The chain couples TRBV19 to TRBJ1-1; D ambiguous. The CDR3 totals 13 residues. Germline loops: CDR1 LNHDA, CDR2 SQIVND (reference sequence). V was trimmed by 0 bases and J by 5 bases, leaving 7 bases between them. CDR3 DNA: TGTGCCAGTAGTATAGATCATAGTACTGAAGCTTTCTTT. This translates into CASSIDHSTEAFF. The full variable domain, with the rest looked up from reference TRBV19 and TRBJ1-1, is DGGITQSPKYLFRKEGQNVTLSCEQNLNHDAMYWYRQDPGQGLRLIYYSQIVNDFQKGDIAEGYSVSREKKESFPLTVTSAQKNPTAFYLCASSIDHSTEAFFGQGTRLTVV.

V usage is TRBV5-6 and J usage is TRBJ2-5; possible D gene TRBD1, 6 bases. The CDR3 is 16 residues long. Germline V gene sequence: CDR1 SGHDT, CDR2 YYEEEE. Trimming left V 5 bases short and J 1 base short, with 18 bases between. CDR3 in DNA: TGTGCCAGCAGTTATGAGGGACACAGTGGCCAAGAGACCCAGTACTTC. Its translation is CASSYEGHSGQETQYF. Full variable domain (rest looked up from reference TRBV5-6 and TRBJ2-5): DAGVTQSPTHLIKTRGQQVTLRCSPKSGHDTVSWYQQALGQGPQFIFQYYEEEERQRGNFPDRFSGHQFPNYSSELNVNALLLGDSALYLCASSYEGHSGQETQYFGPGTRLLVL.

This clone appeared once. The J gene is TRBJ2-1, the V gene TRBV4-1; no clear D gene. Trimming left V 0 bases short and J 7 bases short, with 10 bases between. The CDR3 spans 14 residues. Germline CDR1 reads MGHRA; CDR2 reads YSYEKL. Here the CDR3 reads CASSQDGPWNEQFF. Here the CDR3 DNA reads TGCGCCAGCAGCCAAGACGGGCCGTGGAATGAGCAGTTCTTC.

This chain links TRBV5-1 with TRBJ1-4; possible D gene TRBD1, 5 bases. V shed 0 bases and J shed 8 bases, with 8 bases lying between them. This CDR3 is 13 amino acids long. CDR1 SGHRS and CDR2 YFSETQ come from the germline V gene. DNA for the CDR3: TGCGCCAGCAGCTTGGGGCAGGGCGAAAAACTGTTTTTT. Its translation: CASSLGQGEKLFF.

The chain has TRBV11-2 and TRBJ2-1, with D tentatively TRBD2 (5 bases). This CDR3 spans 14 amino acids. Deletions cut 5 bases from V and 9 bases from J, with 17 bases between. The V gene's germline CDR1 is SGHAT and CDR2 FQNNGV. The CDR3 reads CASSPERTEGEQFF. The CDR3 DNA sequence: TGTGCCAGCAGCCCCGAGAGAACCGAGGGTGAGCAGTTCTTC.

V gene TRBV7-6 combines with J gene TRBJ2-3; D could derive from TRBD1 or TRBD2 (5 bases each). The length of the CDR3 is 15 residues. Trimming cost V 6 bases and J 7 bases, with 20 bases left between them. Germline V lookup: CDR1 SGHVS, CDR2 FNYEAQ. The CDR3 sequence is CASSPRDGASHTQYF. For the CDR3, the DNA is TGTGCCAGCAGTCCCCGGGACGGTGCATCACATACGCAGTATTTT. Combining the CDR3 with reference TRBV7-6 and TRBJ2-3 gives the whole variable domain GAGVSQSPRYKVTKRGQDVALRCDPISGHVSLYWYRQALGQGPEFLTYFNYEAQQDKSGLPNDRFSAERPEGSISTLTIQRTEQRDSAMYRCASSPRDGASHTQYFGPGTRLTVL.

The chain carries TRBV19 and TRBJ1-1, with a tentative D call TRBD1 (5 bases). CDR3 length: 12 residues. Germline loops: CDR1 LNHDA, CDR2 SQIVND (reference sequence). The V end lost 6 bases, the J end lost 4 bases, and 9 bases lay between the germline ends. Here the CDR3 reads CASRQDGTEAFF. The CDR3, as DNA: TGTGCCAGTAGACAGGATGGCACTGAAGCTTTCTTT.

This chain joins TRBV5-1 and TRBJ2-1, with 8 bases matching TRBD2. V was pared by 3 bases and J by 6 bases, with 8 bases of the junction left unmatched. The CDR3 is 15 residues long. Germline lookup yields CDR1 SGHRS and CDR2 YFSETQ. The CDR3 nucleotides read TGCGCCAGCAGCTCCCGGGGGGGCCTGTCCAATGAGCAGTTCTTC. Its translation: CASSSRGGLSNEQFF.

This clone has a handful of counts. J is TRBJ2-7 and V is TRBV9, with D perhaps TRBD1 (6 bases). The CDR3 consists of 15 residues. V shed 1 base and J shed 6 bases, with 17 bases lying between them. Germline CDR1 SGDLS, CDR2 YYNGEE. The CDR3 loop reads CASSVLDSGSPEQYF. As DNA, the CDR3 is TGTGCCAGCAGCGTATTGGACAGCGGTAGCCCCGAGCAGTACTTC.

This chain joins TRBV2 and TRBJ1-1; D gene ambiguous. Trimming pared 6 bases from V and 2 bases from J, leaving 13 bases between. Germline CDR1 and CDR2: SNHLY and FYNNEI. The CDR3 spans 14 residues. For the CDR3, the DNA is TGTGCCAGCAGGCCCGACACCTATAACACTGAAGCTTTCTTT. This gives the protein CASRPDTYNTEAFF.

This chain joins TRBV2 and TRBJ2-5; D is uncertain. Trimming shortened V by 3 bases and J by 7 bases, and 12 bases separated the two germline ends. This CDR3 comprises 13 residues. Germline V CDR1 and CDR2: SNHLY, FYNNEI. This CDR3 is CASSDIPMGTQYF. The DNA of the CDR3 is TGTGCCAGCAGTGACATCCCCATGGGGACCCAGTACTTC. Combining the CDR3 with reference TRBV2 and TRBJ2-5 gives the whole variable domain EPEVTQTPSHQVTQMGQEVILRCVPISNHLYFYWYRQILGQKVEFLVSFYNNEISEKSEIFDDQFSVERPDGSNFTLKIRSTKLEDSAMYFCASSDIPMGTQYFGPGTRLLVL.

The J gene is TRBJ1-5, the V gene TRBV28; 10 bases line up with TRBD1. The CDR3 is 14 amino acids. Germline CDR1 is MDHEN and CDR2 is SYDVKM. The trim removed 6 bases at V and 1 base at J, leaving 0 bases unmatched. CDR3: CASRGQGSNQPQHF. In nucleotides, the CDR3 is TGTGCCAGCAGGGGACAGGGGAGCAATCAGCCCCAGCATTTT.

The chain joins TRBV4-2 to TRBJ2-3; 10 nucleotides agree with TRBD2. Germline CDR1 reads LGHNA; CDR2 reads YNFKEQ. This CDR3 is built from 17 residues. The junction had 14 bases not matched to a gene; V was cut back by 0 bases and J by 11 bases. The chain's CDR3 is CASSQDLASGGAGRQYF. DNA of the CDR3: TGTGCCAGCAGCCAAGATTTGGCTAGCGGGGGAGCTGGTAGGCAGTATTTT.

The chain uses TRBV6-6 and TRBJ1-1, with D maybe TRBD1 (5 bases). Germline lookup yields CDR1 MNHNY and CDR2 SVGAGI (reference sequence). Trimming cost V 10 bases and J 5 bases, with 23 bases left between them. This CDR3 has 15 amino acids. DNA of the CDR3: TGTGCCACCCGAGACTACGGGAGGGAGGGGACTGAAGCTTTCTTT. This codes for CATRDYGREGTEAFF.

CDR3 coding DNA: TGTGCCAGCAGCCCCCGACTGGGCTCCTACAATGAGCAGTTCTTC. Protein product: CASSPRLGSYNEQFF. V usage is TRBV9 and J usage is TRBJ2-1, with unresolved D. The CDR3 is 15 residues long. Per the germline V gene, CDR1 is SGDLS and CDR2 is YYNGEE. Trimming took off 4 bases at V and 0 bases at J, with 11 bases between the two ends.

The CDR3 spells CASPRGPQNGYTF. In DNA, the CDR3 is TGTGCCAGCCCCAGGGGCCCACAAAACGGCTACACCTTC. V and J are TRBV6-5 and TRBJ1-2; D perhaps matches TRBD1 (6 bases). The CDR3 loop spans 13 amino acids. Germline loops: CDR1 MNHEY, CDR2 SVGAGI. Trimming took 8 bases from V and 8 from J, leaving 18 bases between them.

This clone has just one count. The CDR3 region is CAISTQVNYGYTF. DNA of the CDR3: TGTGCCATCAGTACACAGGTTAACTATGGCTACACCTTC. The chain recombines TRBV10-3 with TRBJ1-2, with D maybe TRBD1 (5 bases). Trimming left V 5 bases short and J 1 base short, with 8 bases between. This CDR3 is 13 amino acids long. Looked up from germline, CDR1 is ENHRY and CDR2 is SYGVKD.

In its sample, this clone was seen once. This sequence joins TRBV19 and TRBJ2-1; the match to TRBD1 covers 10 bases. V was clipped by 4 bases and J by 6 bases; unmatched bases: 9. This CDR3 region has 16 residues. Germline CDR1 LNHDA, CDR2 SQIVND (reference sequence). CDR3 loop: CASSNPSGTGVNEQFF. The CDR3 nucleotides read TGTGCCAGTAGTAACCCCTCCGGGACAGGGGTCAATGAGCAGTTCTTC.

The rearrangement joins TRBV6-5 to TRBJ2-1; tentative D call: TRBD2 (7 bases). V was trimmed by 11 bases and J by 2 bases, leaving 13 bases between them. Germline lookup yields CDR1 MNHEY and CDR2 SVGAGI. CDR3 length: 13 residues. CDR3 coding DNA: TGTGCCGTCCGGGGGGCCCCCTACAATGAGCAGTTCTTC. This encodes CAVRGAPYNEQFF.

J is TRBJ1-2 and V is TRBV5-4; D perhaps matches TRBD1 (5 bases). From germline, CDR1 is SGHNT and CDR2 YYREEE (reference sequence). CDR3 length equals 13 residues. Trimming removed 4 bases at V and 2 bases at J, with 9 bases between. CDR3 in amino acids: CASSQTANYGYTF. CDR3 DNA: TGTGCCAGCAGCCAGACAGCAAACTATGGCTACACCTTC.

The rearrangement links TRBV29-1 to TRBJ2-7; 10 nucleotides match TRBD1. This CDR3 has 13 amino acids. Germline V gene lookup returns CDR1 SQVTM and CDR2 ANQGSEA. V lost 7 bases and J lost 5; bases outside the gene matches: 8. The CDR3 here is CSARQGALNEQYF. The CDR3 coding sequence is TGCAGCGCCCGACAGGGGGCGTTGAACGAGCAGTACTTC.

The chain employs TRBV7-2 and TRBJ1-6; D call uncertain. The CDR3 runs to 12 residues. In germline, CDR1 is SGHTA, CDR2 FQGNSA. Trimming shortened V by 3 bases and J by 6 bases, and 3 bases separated the two germline ends. The CDR3 nucleotides read TGTGCCAGCAGCTTGGCTAATTCACCCCTCCACTTT. This translates into CASSLANSPLHF.

This rearrangement joins TRBV9 to TRBJ2-3; the match to TRBD2 covers 12 bases. The V gene's germline CDR1 is SGDLS and CDR2 YYNGEE. J lost 8 bases, V lost 4 bases, and 8 bases had no gene match. CDR3 length: 15 residues. The DNA of the CDR3 is TGTGCCAGCAGCCCTAGCGGGGGGGAGACCGGTACGCAGTATTTT. Encoded protein: CASSPSGGETGTQYF.

The chain is built from TRBV27 and TRBJ2-6; D ambiguous. CDR1 is MNHEY, CDR2 SMNVEV, per germline (reference sequence). The CDR3 is 17 amino acids. V was pared by 6 bases and J by 0 bases, with 15 bases between. The chain's CDR3 is CASSREPLSSGANVLTF. CDR3 in DNA: TGTGCCAGCAGCCGCGAACCGCTAAGCTCTGGGGCCAACGTCCTGACTTTC.

The chain couples TRBV7-2 to TRBJ2-1, with D unclear. This CDR3 spans 16 amino acids. In germline, CDR1 is SGHTA, CDR2 FQGNSA. V was trimmed by 4 bases and J by 8 bases, leaving 21 bases between them. This CDR3 is CASSSPAGPLSDEQFF. The DNA for the CDR3 is TGTGCCAGCAGCTCGCCCGCTGGGCCCCTCTCGGATGAGCAGTTCTTC.

This chain links TRBV5-4 with TRBJ2-1; 8 nucleotides align to TRBD1. CDR3 length: 16 amino acids. CDR1 is SGHNT and CDR2 is YYREEE in the germline V gene (reference sequence). After removal of 4 bases from V and 6 bases from J, the junction contained 12 bases not matched to a gene. The CDR3 bases are TGTGCCAGCAGCCTAAGGACAGGGACCCACTTCAATGAGCAGTTCTTC. Encoded protein: CASSLRTGTHFNEQFF.